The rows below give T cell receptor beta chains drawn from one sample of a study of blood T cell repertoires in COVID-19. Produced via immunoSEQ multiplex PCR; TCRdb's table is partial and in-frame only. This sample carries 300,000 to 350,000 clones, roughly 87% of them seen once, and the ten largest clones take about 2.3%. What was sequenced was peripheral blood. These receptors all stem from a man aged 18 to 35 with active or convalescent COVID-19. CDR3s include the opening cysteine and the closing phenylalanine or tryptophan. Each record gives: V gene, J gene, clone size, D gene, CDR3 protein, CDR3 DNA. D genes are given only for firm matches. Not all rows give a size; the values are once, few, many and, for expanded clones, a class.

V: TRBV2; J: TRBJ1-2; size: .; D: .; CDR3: CASSGTVPWGYTF; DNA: TGTGCCAGCAGTGGGACTGTCCCTTGGGGCTACACCTTC
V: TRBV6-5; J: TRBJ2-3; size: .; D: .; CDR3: CASRSSGDTQYF; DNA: TGTGCCAGCAGATCCTCGGGGGATACGCAGTATTTT
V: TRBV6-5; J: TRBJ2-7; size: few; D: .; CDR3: CATRASGTYEQYF; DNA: TGTGCCACCAGGGCATCCGGGACCTACGAGCAGTACTTC
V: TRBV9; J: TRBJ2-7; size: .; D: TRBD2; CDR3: CASSANSGGPADEQYF; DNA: TGTGCCAGCAGTGCTAATAGCGGGGGCCCTGCGGACGAGCAGTACTTC
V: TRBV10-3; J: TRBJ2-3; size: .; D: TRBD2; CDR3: CAISERASGNTDTQYF; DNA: TGTGCCATCAGTGAGCGGGCTAGCGGGAATACAGATACGCAGTATTTT
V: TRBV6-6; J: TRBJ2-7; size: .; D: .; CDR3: CASSTTDSYEQYF; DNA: TGTGCCAGCAGCACGACAGACTCCTACGAGCAGTACTTC
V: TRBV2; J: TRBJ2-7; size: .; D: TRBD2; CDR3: CASSGLAGGNEQYF; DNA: TGTGCCAGCTCCGGACTAGCGGGAGGGAACGAGCAGTACTTC
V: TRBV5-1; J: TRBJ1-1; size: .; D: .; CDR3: CASSLAAGVGSEAFF; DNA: TGCGCCAGCAGCTTGGCGGCGGGGGTTGGATCTGAAGCTTTCTTT
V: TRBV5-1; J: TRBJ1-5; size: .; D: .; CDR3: CASSFTGGEGQPQHF; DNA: TGCGCCAGCAGCTTCACGGGGGGCGAAGGGCAGCCCCAGCATTTT
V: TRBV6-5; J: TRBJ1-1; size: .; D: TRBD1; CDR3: CASTHRGRDTEAFF; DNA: TGTGCCAGCACCCACAGGGGAAGGGACACTGAAGCTTTCTTT
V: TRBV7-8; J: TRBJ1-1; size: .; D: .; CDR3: CASSLTGQNTEAFF; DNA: TGTGCCAGCAGCTTAACGGGTCAGAACACTGAAGCTTTCTTT
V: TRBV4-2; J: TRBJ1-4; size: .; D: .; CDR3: CASCYRGANEKLFF; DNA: TGTGCCAGCTGTTATCGGGGGGCGAATGAAAAACTGTTTTTT
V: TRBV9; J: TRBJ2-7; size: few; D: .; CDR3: CASSFGTGVLGEQYF; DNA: TGTGCCAGCAGTTTTGGAACAGGCGTCCTCGGCGAGCAGTACTTC
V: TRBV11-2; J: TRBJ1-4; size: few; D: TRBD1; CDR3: CASSSMDRRGKLFF; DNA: TGTGCCAGCAGCTCCATGGACAGGAGGGGAAAACTGTTTTTT
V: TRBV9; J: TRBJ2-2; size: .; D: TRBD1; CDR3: CASSVRSETGDTGELFF; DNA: TGTGCCAGCAGCGTACGGTCCGAGACAGGGGACACCGGGGAGCTGTTTTTT
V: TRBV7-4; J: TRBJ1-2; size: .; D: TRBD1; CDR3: CASSSKTKIPGQGTGGYTF; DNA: TGTGCCAGCAGCTCGAAAACAAAGATACCGGGACAGGGGACTGGTGGCTACACCTTC
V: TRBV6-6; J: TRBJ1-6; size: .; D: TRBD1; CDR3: CASSYQGGNNSPLHF; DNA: TGTGCCAGCAGTTACCAGGGGGGAAATAATTCACCCCTCCACTTT
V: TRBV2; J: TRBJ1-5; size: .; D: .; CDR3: CASSEARGYSNQPQHF; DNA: TGTGCCAGCAGTGAAGCGCGGGGTTATAGCAATCAGCCCCAGCATTTT
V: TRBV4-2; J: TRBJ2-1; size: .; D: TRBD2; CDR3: CASSQESSGSASSYNEQFF; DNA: TGTGCCAGCAGCCAAGAGTCTAGCGGGAGCGCCAGCTCCTACAATGAGCAGTTCTTC
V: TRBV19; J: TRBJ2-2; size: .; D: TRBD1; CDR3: CASSRDREGTGELFF; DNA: TGTGCCAGTAGCAGGGACAGGGAGGGAACCGGGGAGCTGTTTTTT
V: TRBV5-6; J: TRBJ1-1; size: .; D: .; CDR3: CASSLGHLNTEAFF; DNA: TGTGCCAGCAGCCTGGGACACTTGAACACTGAAGCTTTCTTT
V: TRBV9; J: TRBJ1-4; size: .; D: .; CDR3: CASSAQGYGEKLFF; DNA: TGTGCCAGCAGCGCACAGGGTTATGGTGAAAAACTGTTTTTT
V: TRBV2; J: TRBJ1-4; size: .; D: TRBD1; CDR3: CAINRQGINEKLFF; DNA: TGTGCCATTAATAGACAGGGGATTAATGAAAAACTGTTTTTT
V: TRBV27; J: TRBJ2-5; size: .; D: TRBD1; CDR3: CASSRLPGQLGQETQYF; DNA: TGTGCCAGCAGTAGATTGCCGGGACAGTTAGGGCAAGAGACCCAGTACTTC
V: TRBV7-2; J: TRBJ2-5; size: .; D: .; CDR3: CASTGWAGETQYF; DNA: TGTGCCAGCACGGGATGGGCAGGAGAGACCCAGTACTTC
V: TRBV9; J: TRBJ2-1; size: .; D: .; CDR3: CASSVEQGSNEQFF; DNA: TGTGCCAGCAGCGTAGAGCAGGGGAGCAATGAGCAGTTCTTC
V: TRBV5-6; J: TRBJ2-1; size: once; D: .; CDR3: CASSSIRYNEQFF; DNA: TGTGCCAGCAGCTCGATCAGGTACAATGAGCAGTTCTTC
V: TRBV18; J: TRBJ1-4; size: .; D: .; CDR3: CASTGNHEKLFF; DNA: TGTGCCAGCACAGGAAATCATGAAAAACTGTTTTTT
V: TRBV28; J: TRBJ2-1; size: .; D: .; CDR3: CASSPATRGLGNNEQFF; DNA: TGTGCCAGCAGCCCAGCCACCAGGGGATTAGGCAACAATGAGCAGTTCTTC
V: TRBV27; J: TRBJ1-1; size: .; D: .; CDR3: CASTSGFRGIRNTEAFF; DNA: TGTGCCAGCACCTCCGGGTTCCGGGGAATACGGAACACTGAAGCTTTCTTT
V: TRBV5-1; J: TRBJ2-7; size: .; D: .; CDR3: CASSLIAAYEQYF; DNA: TGCGCCAGCAGCTTGATAGCGGCCTACGAGCAGTACTTC
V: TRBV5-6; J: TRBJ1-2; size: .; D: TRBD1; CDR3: CASSLFGTGVYGYTF; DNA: TGTGCCAGCAGCTTGTTCGGGACAGGCGTCTATGGCTACACCTTC
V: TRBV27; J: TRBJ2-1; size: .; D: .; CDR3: CASTEGLGGDNEQFF; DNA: TGTGCCAGCACCGAGGGGCTAGGAGGGGACAATGAGCAGTTCTTC
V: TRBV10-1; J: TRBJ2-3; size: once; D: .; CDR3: CASSESGRDTQYF; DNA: TGCGCCAGCAGTGAATCGGGAAGAGATACGCAGTATTTT
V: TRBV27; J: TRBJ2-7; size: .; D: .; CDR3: CASSLLGEGYEQYF; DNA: TGTGCCAGCAGCCTTCTCGGGGAAGGCTACGAGCAGTACTTC
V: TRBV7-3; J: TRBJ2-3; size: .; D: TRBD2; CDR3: CASSLISGSTDTQYF; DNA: TGTGCCAGCAGCTTAATTAGCGGGAGCACAGATACGCAGTATTTT
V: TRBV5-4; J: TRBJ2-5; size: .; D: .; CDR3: CASSLVGYSQETQYF; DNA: TGTGCCAGCAGCTTGGTTGGCTACAGCCAAGAGACCCAGTACTTC
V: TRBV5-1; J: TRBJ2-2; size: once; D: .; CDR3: CASSLAQWAGSNTGELFF; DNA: TGCGCCAGCAGCTTGGCTCAGTGGGCAGGATCGAACACCGGGGAGCTGTTTTTT
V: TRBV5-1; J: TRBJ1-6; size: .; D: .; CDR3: CASSLDGNSPLHF; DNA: TGCGCCAGCAGCTTGGACGGTAATTCACCCCTCCACTTT
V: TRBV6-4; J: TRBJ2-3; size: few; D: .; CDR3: CASSDGGASTDTQYF; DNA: TGTGCCAGCAGTGACGGGGGGGCGAGCACAGATACGCAGTATTTT
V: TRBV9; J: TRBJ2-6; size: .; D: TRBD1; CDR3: CASTDRGDSGANVLTF; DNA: TGTGCCAGCACGGACAGGGGGGACTCTGGGGCCAACGTCCTGACTTTC
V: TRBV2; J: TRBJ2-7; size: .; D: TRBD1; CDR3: CASSMDRGPYEQYF; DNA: TGTGCCAGCAGTATGGACAGGGGACCCTACGAGCAGTACTTC
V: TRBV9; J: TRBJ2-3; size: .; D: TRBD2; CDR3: CASGFRGGTDTQYF; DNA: TGTGCCAGCGGATTTCGGGGGGGCACAGATACGCAGTATTTT
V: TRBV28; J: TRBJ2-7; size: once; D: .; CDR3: CASIGSSYEQYF; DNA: TGTGCCAGCATCGGGAGCTCCTACGAGCAGTACTTC
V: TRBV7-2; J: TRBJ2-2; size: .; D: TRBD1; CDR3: CASSLEIRRQGNTGELFF; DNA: TGTGCCAGCAGCTTAGAGATTAGGAGACAGGGGAACACCGGGGAGCTGTTTTTT
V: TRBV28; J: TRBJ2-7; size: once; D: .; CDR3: CASVSTRTALREQYF; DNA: TGTGCCAGCGTCAGCACAAGGACAGCTCTACGAGAGCAGTACTTC
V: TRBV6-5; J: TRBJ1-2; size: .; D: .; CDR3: CASSPNPGVGGYTF; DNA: TGTGCCAGCAGTCCGAACCCCGGGGTCGGCGGCTACACCTTC
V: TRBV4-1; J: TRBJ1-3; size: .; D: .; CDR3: CASSQDESSGNTIYF; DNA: TGCGCCAGCAGCCAAGACGAGAGCTCTGGAAACACCATATATTTT
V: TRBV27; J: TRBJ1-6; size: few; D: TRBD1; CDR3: CASSFLGQGNNSPLHF; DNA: TGTGCCAGCAGTTTTCTTGGACAGGGTAATAATTCACCCCTCCACTTT
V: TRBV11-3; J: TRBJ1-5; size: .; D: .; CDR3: CASSLVPRCNQPQHF; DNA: TGTGCCAGCAGCTTAGTTCCCAGATGCAATCAGCCCCAGCATTTT
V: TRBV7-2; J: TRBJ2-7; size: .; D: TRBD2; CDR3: CASSLQRGPYEQYF; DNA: TGTGCCAGCAGCTTACAGCGGGGCCCCTACGAGCAGTACTTC
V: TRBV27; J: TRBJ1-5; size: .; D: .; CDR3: CASSLSTFEPQHF; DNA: TGTGCCAGCAGTTTATCGACTTTTGAGCCCCAGCATTTT
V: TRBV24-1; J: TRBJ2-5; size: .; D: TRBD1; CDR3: CATSDKLGQGAVETQYF; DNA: TGTGCCACCAGTGATAAACTGGGGCAGGGGGCCGTAGAGACCCAGTACTTC
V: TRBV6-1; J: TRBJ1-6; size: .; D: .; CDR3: CASSEVYPDPNSPLHF; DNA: TGTGCCAGCAGTGAAGTTTACCCAGATCCAAATTCACCCCTCCACTTT
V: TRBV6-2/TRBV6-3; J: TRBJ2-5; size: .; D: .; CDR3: CASSYTGGETQYF; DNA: TGTGCCAGCAGTTACACTGGAGGGGAGACCCAGTACTTC
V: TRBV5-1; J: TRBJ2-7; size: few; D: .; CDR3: CGSPRQAAYEQYF; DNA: TGCGGTTCGCCACGACAGGCCGCCTACGAGCAGTACTTC